The 18 T cell receptor beta chains presented below share a single source sample, sequenced in a study of blood T cell repertoires in COVID-19. Clones were sequenced by immunoSEQ multiplex PCR, and TCRdb holds only the in-frame ones, with some missing. Of hundreds of thousands of clones in the sample, around 89% were seen once. The sequencing sample was made of peripheral blood. Every receptor here comes from a young woman with COVID-19, enrolled during active disease.

This chain uses TRBV6-2 or TRBV6-3 with TRBJ1-2, with a possible D match to TRBD1 (5 bases). V lost 0 bases and J 7 bases, leaving 15 bases between the germline ends. The CDR3 is 15 residues long. Germline V CDR1 and CDR2: MNHEY, SVGEGT. Here the CDR3 DNA reads TGTGCCAGCAGTTACTCGGTCGGCAGGGCGGCTGGCTACACCTTC. It encodes CASSYSVGRAAGYTF.

The chain carries TRBV2 and TRBJ1-3; D is ambiguous. Trimming stripped 5 bases from V and 0 bases from J, with 5 bases between. Per germline, CDR1 SNHLY and CDR2 FYNNEI. The CDR3 spans 13 residues. The CDR3 DNA sequence: TGTGCCAGCAGTCAAAACTCTGGAAACACCATATATTTT. The encoded protein is CASSQNSGNTIYF.

This chain links TRBV11-2 with TRBJ2-1, with 8 bases aligning to TRBD1. CDR3 length: 16 amino acids. The trim removed 5 bases at V and 4 bases at J, leaving 10 bases unmatched. Per germline, CDR1 SGHAT and CDR2 FQNNGV. The CDR3 DNA reads as TGTGCCAGCAGCCCATTGGACAGGGCTCTTTACAATGAGCAGTTCTTC. It yields the protein CASSPLDRALYNEQFF.

The chain recombines TRBV4-1 with TRBJ2-1, with 8 bases identical to TRBD2. CDR3 size: 19 residues. Losses at the gene ends were 0 bases for V and 1 base for J; bases not matched to a gene: 11. Germline V gene sequence: CDR1 MGHRA, CDR2 YSYEKL. The CDR3 sequence is CASSQDWVAGWVSYNEQFF. The CDR3 nucleotides read TGCGCCAGCAGCCAAGATTGGGTAGCGGGATGGGTGTCCTACAATGAGCAGTTCTTC.

The V gene is TRBV4-1, the J gene TRBJ1-6; D ambiguous. Per germline, CDR1 MGHRA and CDR2 YSYEKL. Trimming took off 6 bases at V and 8 bases at J, with 20 bases between the two ends. CDR3 length: 16 residues. CDR3 nucleotides: TGCGCCAGCAGGGCGGTCGGGAATATGAGGGATTCACCCCTCCACTTT. The encoded protein is CASRAVGNMRDSPLHF.

The V and J genes are TRBV24-1 and TRBJ1-3; no definite D call. Per germline, CDR1 KGHDR and CDR2 SFDVKD. CDR3 size: 16 residues. V was cut by 2 bases and J by 0 bases, with 10 bases left in between. The CDR3 coding sequence is TGTGCCACCAGTGATTCGCGTGCCTACTCTGGAAACACCATATATTTT. Encoded protein: CATSDSRAYSGNTIYF.

The chain couples TRBV6-6 to TRBJ2-5; 13 nucleotides line up with TRBD2. Losses at the gene ends were 6 bases for V and 1 base for J; bases not matched to a gene: 5. The CDR3 runs to 16 residues. Germline V gene lookup returns CDR1 MNHNY and CDR2 SVGAGI (reference sequence). The CDR3 sequence: CASRLRTSGGQETQYF. The CDR3 DNA is TGTGCCAGCAGACTCCGGACTAGCGGGGGCCAAGAGACCCAGTACTTC.

The gene calls are TRBV7-9 and TRBJ1-2; 8 bases align to TRBD1. In germline, CDR1 is SEHNR, CDR2 FQNEAQ (reference sequence). The CDR3 has 17 amino acids. Germline trimming cut 5 bases from V and 2 bases from J; bases unmatched to any gene: 13. The CDR3 loop reads CASSLSRGRGTNYGYTF. CDR3 DNA sequence: TGTGCCAGCAGCCTAAGCAGGGGGCGAGGTACCAACTATGGCTACACCTTC.

The table lists this clone with a few counts. This chain links TRBV7-9 with TRBJ1-3, with TRBD1 as a possible D gene (5 bases). With 5 bases removed from V and 4 bases from J, the gap between germline ends came to 12 bases. CDR3 length equals 14 residues. Germline CDR1 reads SEHNR; CDR2 reads FQNEAQ (reference sequence). The chain's CDR3 is CASSTGTSGNTIYF. The CDR3 coding sequence is TGTGCCAGCAGCACCGGGACTTCAGGAAACACCATATATTTT.

This clone was found many times. The chain joins TRBV7-9 to TRBJ1-1, with D unresolved. Germline V CDR1 and CDR2: SEHNR, FQNEAQ (reference sequence). This CDR3 spans 14 amino acids. V lost 5 bases to trimming and J lost 0 bases, with 10 bases between them. This CDR3 is CASSADTVNTEAFF. CDR3 DNA sequence: TGTGCCAGCAGCGCCGATACAGTGAACACTGAAGCTTTCTTT.

This clone was seen only once. The J gene is TRBJ2-1, the V gene TRBV7-9; 13 bases align to TRBD2. Germline lookup yields CDR1 SEHNR and CDR2 FQNEAQ (reference sequence). The CDR3 is made up of 16 amino acids. V trimming: 4 bases; J trimming: 9 bases; junction bases outside the gene matches: 9. CDR3 nucleotide sequence: TGTGCCAGCAGCTCCCGACTAGCGGGAGGATACGGTGAGCAGTTCTTC. This sequence encodes CASSSRLAGGYGEQFF.

This clone was observed a single time. The chain uses TRBV7-8 and TRBJ1-1; no reliable D call. V lost 5 bases and J lost 0, with 10 bases in between. Germline V gene sequence: CDR1 SGHVS, CDR2 FQNEAQ. This CDR3 has 14 amino acids. The CDR3 spells CASSPTGVNTEAFF. The CDR3 DNA sequence: TGTGCCAGCAGCCCCACCGGGGTGAACACTGAAGCTTTCTTT.

This rearrangement joins TRBV15 to TRBJ1-2; D remains unclear. Germline V lookup: CDR1 LNHNV, CDR2 YYDKDF (reference sequence). CDR3 length equals 14 residues. Trimming removed 0 bases at V and 4 bases at J, with 9 bases between. The CDR3 DNA reads TGTGCCACCAGCAGAGATAAAAACGGCTATGGCTACACCTTC. This encodes CATSRDKNGYGYTF.

The gene calls are TRBV7-2 and TRBJ2-7, with TRBD1 identical over 9 bases. The CDR3 totals 14 residues. Germline V gene data show CDR1 as SGHTA and CDR2 as FQGNSA. The J segment lost 4 bases and the V segment lost 5 bases, leaving 6 bases of the junction unmatched. The CDR3 nucleotides read TGTGCCAGCAGCCGCACGGGACAGGGATACGAGCAGTACGTC. Protein: CASSRTGQGYEQYV.

The V and J genes are TRBV4-1 and TRBJ1-3; no firm D call. Germline values: CDR1 MGHRA, CDR2 YSYEKL. The V end lost 2 bases, the J end lost 0 bases, and 8 bases lay between the germline ends. The CDR3 has 15 residues. The CDR3 nucleotides are TGCGCCAGCAGCCAACCTAGAATCTCTGGAAACACCATATATTTT. Residues: CASSQPRISGNTIYF.

The chain couples TRBV4-1 to TRBJ1-1; 7 positions match TRBD1. V was pared by 0 bases and J by 6 bases, with 7 bases of the junction left unmatched. CDR1 MGHRA and CDR2 YSYEKL come from the germline V gene. The CDR3 runs to 15 residues. The CDR3 reads CASSQEGTGESEAFF. The CDR3 nucleotides are TGCGCCAGCAGCCAAGAGGGCACAGGGGAATCTGAAGCTTTCTTT.

The chain joins TRBV2 to TRBJ1-6; no clear D. The CDR3 covers 13 residues. V was shortened by 5 bases and J by 6 bases, with 8 bases between the two germline ends. Germline V gives CDR1 SNHLY, CDR2 FYNNEI. The CDR3 DNA sequence: TGTGCCAGCAGTAGGCAGGCTAATTCACCCCTCCACTTT. It is translated as CASSRQANSPLHF.

The chain uses TRBV27 and TRBJ1-2, with 10 bases matching TRBD1. CDR1 is MNHEY, CDR2 SMNVEV, per germline (reference sequence). Losses at the gene ends were 7 bases for V and 8 bases for J; bases not matched to a gene: 10. CDR3 length: 14 amino acids. The CDR3 region is CASTHLTGGGGYTF. The DNA of the CDR3 is TGTGCCAGCACCCACTTGACAGGGGGCGGGGGCTACACCTTC.